The 30 T cell receptor beta chains below come from one sample, sequenced in a study of shared clonotypes between healthy human individuals. Profiling relied on immunoSEQ multiplex PCR, and the TCRdb table lists in-frame clones only, not all of them. The data hold around 1.5 million clones, with about 98% observed a single time. The sequencing sample was made of naive CD4+ T cells sorted from blood. As for subset: CD45RA+ positively selected. The receptors were gathered from a man aged 25-45 years in good health.

J is TRBJ2-7 and V is TRBV18; 11 bases are a match to TRBD1. The trim removed 2 bases at V and 2 bases at J, leaving 14 bases unmatched. The CDR3 contains 19 residues. Germline lookup yields CDR1 KGHSH and CDR2 LQKENI. The CDR3: CASSPGQGARLALPYEQYF. CDR3 nucleotides: TGTGCCAGCTCACCAGGACAGGGGGCGCGGCTAGCGCTTCCCTACGAGCAGTACTTC.

The chain uses TRBV9 and TRBJ2-1; the D gene could be TRBD1 or TRBD2 (5 bases each). V gave up 3 bases and J gave up 9 bases, with 19 bases separating them. Germline V CDR1 and CDR2: SGDLS, YYNGEE. This CDR3 is built from 15 residues. The CDR3, as DNA: TGTGCCAGCAGCGACGGGACGCCGATTTCTGTTGAGCAGTTCTTC. Translated: CASSDGTPISVEQFF.

The J gene is TRBJ2-2, the V gene TRBV18, with no clear D. V shed 3 bases and J shed 3 bases, with 11 bases lying between them. Germline lookup yields CDR1 KGHSH and CDR2 LQKENI. This CDR3 comprises 15 residues. The CDR3 DNA follows: TGTGCCAGCTCACCCCGGTCCTCGGACACCGGGGAGCTGTTTTTT. As protein: CASSPRSSDTGELFF.

J is TRBJ2-7 and V is TRBV4-1; D is perhaps TRBD1 (5 bases). The CDR3 has 17 residues. V shed 0 bases and J shed 3 bases, with 18 bases lying between them. Germline V gene lookup returns CDR1 MGHRA and CDR2 YSYEKL. The chain's CDR3 is CASSQDPVLTALYEQYF. In DNA form, the CDR3 reads TGCGCCAGCAGCCAAGACCCCGTGTTGACAGCTCTCTACGAGCAGTACTTC.

The chain recombines TRBV5-1 with TRBJ2-5; TRBD2 agrees at 8 bases. The germline V gene has CDR1 SGHRS and CDR2 YFSETQ. The CDR3 totals 16 residues. V lost 4 bases to trimming and J lost 0 bases; unmatched junction nucleotides: 8. This CDR3 is CASSPSVSGNQETQYF. The CDR3 DNA reads as TGCGCCAGCAGCCCTAGTGTTAGCGGGAACCAAGAGACCCAGTACTTC.

The V gene is TRBV9, the J gene TRBJ1-2; D is ambiguous. Trimming cost V 0 bases and J 6 bases, with 6 bases left between them. Germline CDR1 and CDR2: SGDLS and YYNGEE. This CDR3 has 12 residues. The CDR3 bases are TGTGCCAGCAGCGTAGGCCTGAATGGCTACACCTTC. It specifies CASSVGLNGYTF.

V usage is TRBV2 and J usage is TRBJ1-2, with 9 bases lining up with TRBD1. CDR3 size: 14 residues. Trimming cost V 4 bases and J 4 bases; bases outside gene matches: 4. CDR1 is SNHLY and CDR2 is FYNNEI in the germline V gene. The CDR3 reads CASSVGQGVYGYTF. As DNA, the CDR3 is TGTGCCAGCAGTGTGGGACAGGGTGTCTATGGCTACACCTTC.

The genes are TRBV9 and TRBJ2-1, with 8 bases lining up with TRBD2. Germline V lookup: CDR1 SGDLS, CDR2 YYNGEE. V dropped 4 bases and J dropped 4; count of bases not matched to a gene: 4. The CDR3 is 14 residues long. The DNA for the CDR3 is TGTGCCAGCAGCACTAGCGGAATATACAATGAGCAGTTCTTC. Protein: CASSTSGIYNEQFF. Variable domain in full (rest from reference TRBV9 and TRBJ2-1): DSGVTQTPKHLITATGQRVTLRCSPRSGDLSVYWYQQSLDQGLQFLIQYYNGEERAKGNILERFSAQQFPDLHSELNLSSLELGDSALYFCASSTSGIYNEQFFGPGTRLTVL.

The chain combines TRBV19 with TRBJ1-2; the match to TRBD1 covers 10 bases. V gave up 7 bases and J gave up 8 bases; unmatched junction bases: 16. The length of the CDR3 is 16 residues. The germline CDR1 and CDR2 sequences are LNHDA and SQIVND (reference sequence). The CDR3 bases are TGTGCCAGTATCCCCCGCGCCGGGACAGGGGAGAGAGGCTACACCTTC. This encodes CASIPRAGTGERGYTF.

This chain links TRBV7-2 with TRBJ2-7, with TRBD1 matching over 10 bases. Germline CDR1 and CDR2: SGHTA and FQGNSA. Trimming cost V 5 bases and J 4 bases; bases outside gene matches: 8. The CDR3 consists of 15 residues. The CDR3 DNA follows: TGTGCCAGCAGCCGACCGGGACAGGGGCTATACGAGCAGTACTTC. Encoded protein: CASSRPGQGLYEQYF.

This clone was detected only once. This chain uses TRBV7-6 with TRBJ2-5, with D unclear. V was cut by 5 bases and J by 0 bases, with 4 bases left in between. The length of the CDR3 is 12 residues. The germline V gene encodes CDR1 SGHVS and CDR2 FNYEAQ. CDR3 residues: CASSAHQETQYF. CDR3 in DNA: TGTGCCAGCAGCGCCCACCAAGAGACCCAGTACTTC.

The chain couples TRBV27 to TRBJ2-2; D is undetermined. Germline lookup yields CDR1 MNHEY and CDR2 SMNVEV (reference sequence). The CDR3 covers 14 residues. Trimming removed 3 bases from V and 4 bases from J, with 9 bases in between. CDR3 amino acids: CASSFQLRTGELFF. For the CDR3, the DNA is TGTGCCAGCAGTTTCCAACTACGCACCGGGGAGCTGTTTTTT.

The chain couples TRBV7-3 to TRBJ1-4; 11 nucleotides agree with TRBD1. Germline-derived CDR1 and CDR2 are SGHTA and FQGTGA. The V segment lost 5 bases and the J segment 6 bases; nucleotides outside the gene matches: 11. The length of the CDR3 is 17 residues. CDR3: CASSPSDRGRPDEKLFF. The CDR3 coding sequence is TGTGCCAGCAGCCCGTCGGACAGGGGGCGTCCTGATGAAAAACTGTTTTTT. Full variable domain (missing parts from reference TRBV7-3 and TRBJ1-4): GAGVSQTPSNKVTEKGKYVELRCDPISGHTALYWYRQSLGQGPEFLIYFQGTGAADDSGLPNDRFFAVRPEGSVSTLKIQRTERGDSAVYLCASSPSDRGRPDEKLFFGSGTQLSVL.

V usage is TRBV15 and J usage is TRBJ2-5, with 7 bases that match TRBD2. J was trimmed by 2 bases and V by 9 bases; bases with no gene match: 9. CDR1 is LNHNV, CDR2 YYDKDF, per germline (reference sequence). The CDR3 runs 14 residues. The CDR3 here is CATWEGGGQETQYF. CDR3 DNA: TGTGCCACTTGGGAGGGCGGAGGTCAAGAGACCCAGTACTTC.

The rearrangement uses TRBV18 and TRBJ2-3; TRBD2 matches at 8 bases. Germline CDR1 reads KGHSH; CDR2 reads LQKENI. The V gene end was trimmed by 2 bases and the J gene end by 4 bases; junction bases not matched to a gene: 8. The CDR3 is made up of 16 amino acids. The CDR3 DNA sequence: TGTGCCAGCTCACCAGATTCGGGAGGGCCAGCAGATACGCAGTATTTT. Its translation is CASSPDSGGPADTQYF.

V usage is TRBV21-1 and J usage is TRBJ2-1. TRBV21-1 is labeled a pseudogene. CDR3 length: 12 residues. CDR3 nucleotide sequence: TGTGCCAGCAGCAAAGGTGGGTGCTGGCAGTTCTTC. This encodes CASSKGGCWQFF.

The rearrangement links TRBV30 to TRBJ1-4; D is perhaps TRBD1 (5 bases). This CDR3 has 13 amino acids. In germline, CDR1 is GTSNPN, CDR2 SVGIG (reference sequence). V lost 4 bases and J 7 bases, leaving 13 bases between the germline ends. CDR3 sequence reads: CAWNTPGFEKLFF. The CDR3 DNA reads as TGTGCCTGGAATACGCCAGGGTTTGAAAAACTGTTTTTT.

The chain carries TRBV30 and TRBJ1-1; D perhaps matches TRBD1 (5 bases). Germline V CDR1 and CDR2: GTSNPN, SVGIG (reference sequence). Between the trimmed V and J ends, which lost 3 bases and 9 bases, there was a span of 8 bases. The CDR3 totals 10 residues. Here the CDR3 reads CAWSRTQAFF. The CDR3 DNA reads as TGTGCCTGGAGCCGGACACAAGCTTTCTTT.

A note on this clone: The junction does not match germline at one end; this may be a read error. J is TRBJ2-7 and V is TRBV7-8; possible D gene TRBD2, 6 bases. From germline, CDR1 is SGHVS and CDR2 FQNEAQ. The CDR3 is made up of 12 amino acids. The CDR3 sequence is CASSLARDPVDF. CDR3 coding DNA: TGTGCCAGCAGCTTAGCGCGGGACCCCGTGGACTTC.

On this clone: The sample holds other DNA sequences that translate to the same CDR3. The chain carries TRBV10-3 and TRBJ2-3; D unresolved. V lost 3 bases and J lost 1, with 5 bases in between. Germline values: CDR1 ENHRY, CDR2 SYGVKD. This CDR3 spans 13 amino acids. In nucleotides, the CDR3 is TGTGCCATCAGTGAATCTGGCACAGATACGCAGTATTTT. Amino acids: CAISESGTDTQYF.

The CDR3 coding sequence is TGTGCCAGCGGGAGGGCCACTTACGAGCAGTACTTC. Translation gives CASGRATYEQYF. V usage is TRBV2 and J usage is TRBJ2-7; 7 bases are a match to TRBD2. The CDR3 sequence is 12 residues long. The V gene's germline CDR1 is SNHLY and CDR2 FYNNEI. V gave up 8 bases and J gave up 4 bases; unmatched junction bases: 5.

The chain carries TRBV6-6 and TRBJ2-7; 7 bases are a match to TRBD2. Trimming took 8 bases from V and 2 from J; bases not matched to a gene: 3. The CDR3 has 12 amino acids. Germline V gives CDR1 MNHNY, CDR2 SVGAGI (reference sequence). The CDR3 nucleotides are TGTGCCAGCCTGGGGGGGACCTACGAGCAGTACTTC. Translation gives CASLGGTYEQYF.

This clone showed up just once. The chain has TRBV10-3 and TRBJ2-7; 9 bases are shared with TRBD2. Germline-derived CDR1 and CDR2 are ENHRY and SYGVKD. This CDR3 is 14 amino acids long. J was trimmed by 6 bases and V by 7 bases; bases with no gene match: 10. The CDR3 protein is CAIKPGTSSREQYF. The CDR3 DNA follows: TGTGCCATCAAACCCGGGACTAGCAGTCGCGAGCAGTACTTC.

The chain couples TRBV9 to TRBJ2-7; TRBD1 is a possible D gene (6 bases). Germline assignment: CDR1 SGDLS and CDR2 YYNGEE. Trimming stripped 4 bases from V and 7 bases from J, with 18 bases between. The CDR3 extends over 14 amino acids. The CDR3 sequence is CASSTIQGGGEQYF. The CDR3 nucleotides read TGTGCCAGCAGCACAATACAGGGTGGAGGAGAGCAGTACTTC.

This rearrangement joins TRBV28 to TRBJ2-3, with D hard to call. Germline loops: CDR1 MDHEN, CDR2 SYDVKM. This CDR3 has 16 amino acids. V lost 5 bases and J lost 0, with 15 bases in between. This chain's CDR3 is CASSEIMAASTDTQYF. CDR3 bases: TGTGCCAGCAGTGAGATTATGGCAGCGAGCACAGATACGCAGTATTTT. The full variable domain, with the rest looked up from reference TRBV28 and TRBJ2-3, is DVKVTQSSRYLVKRTGEKVFLECVQDMDHENMFWYRQDPGLGLRLIYFSYDVKMKEKGDIPEGYSVSREKKERFSLILESASTNQTSMYLCASSEIMAASTDTQYFGPGTRLTVL.

The chain combines TRBV25-1 with TRBJ1-1, with no clear D. The CDR3 length is 14 residues. CDR1 is MGHDK, CDR2 SYGVNS, per germline. The V end lost 4 bases, the J end lost 0 bases, and 9 bases lay between the germline ends. The CDR3 reads CASSGLGVNTEAFF. CDR3 sequence (DNA): TGTGCCAGCAGTGGCCTGGGAGTGAACACTGAAGCTTTCTTT.

V is TRBV6-5 and J is TRBJ2-5, with 10 positions matching TRBD1. CDR3 size: 16 residues. Germline V CDR1 and CDR2: MNHEY, SVGAGI. J lost 3 bases, V lost 0 bases, and 4 bases had no gene match. The CDR3 DNA sequence: TGTGCCAGCAGTTACTCGACTGGGACAGGGGAAGAGACCCAGTACTTC. Residues: CASSYSTGTGEETQYF.

Regarding this clone: Other DNA sequences in this specimen translate into the identical CDR3. The V gene is TRBV18, the J gene TRBJ1-4; D uncertain. In germline, CDR1 is KGHSH, CDR2 LQKENI. V lost 3 bases and J lost 0, with 2 bases in between. The CDR3 extends over 13 amino acids. In DNA, the CDR3 is TGTGCCAGCTCACCTACAACTAATGAAAAACTGTTTTTT. Its translation: CASSPTTNEKLFF.

The chain combines TRBV6-6 with TRBJ2-5; the match to TRBD1 covers 9 bases. Per germline, CDR1 MNHNY and CDR2 SVGAGI (reference sequence). V lost 7 bases, J lost 5 bases, and 5 bases stayed unmatched. This CDR3 is 13 amino acids long. CDR3 sequence: CASTHDRGETQYF. CDR3 nucleotide sequence: TGTGCCAGCACCCACGACAGGGGGGAGACCCAGTACTTC.

Concerning this clone: In the same sample, other DNA sequences code for this CDR3. The chain joins TRBV20-1 to TRBJ2-1; D possibly corresponds to TRBD1 (5 bases). The CDR3 loop spans 11 amino acids. Trimming shortened V by 5 bases and J by 7 bases, and 9 bases separated the two germline ends. Germline V CDR1 and CDR2: DFQATT, SNEGSKA (reference sequence). The CDR3 protein is CSASTGNEQFF. CDR3 DNA: TGCAGTGCTTCTACAGGTAATGAGCAGTTCTTC.